This T cell receptor (beta chain) was captured by sequencing in a study of beta chain features in type 1 diabetes. The entirety of the isolated RNA underwent reverse transcription, so expressed TCRB transcripts were sequenced. The table came from immunoSEQ multiplex PCR; TCRdb's copy has only in-frame clones and leaves some out. Of a few hundred thousand clones listed, approximately 31% were seen once; the top ten hold 0.05% to 0.07%. Comment on this clone: Antigen: not known.

Findings and caveats of the study: Patients showed naive, central memory and Treg TCRB repertoires that appeared more similar than those of healthy donors. Within each of all four CD4+ subsets, Type 1 diabetes patients had TCRB CDR3s that were moderately but significantly shorter. HLA effects on TCRB rearrangement stayed unresolved here.

The sample was naive CD4+ T cells from blood. This TCR came from a man between 18 and 35 years old in good health.

CDR3 region: CAIRDSVSNTGELFF. The CDR3 bases are TGTGCCATCAGAGATAGCGTATCCAACACCGGGGAGCTGTTTTTT. The gene calls are TRBV10-3 and TRBJ2-2, with D maybe TRBD2 (5 bases). Trimming pared 6 bases from V and 2 bases from J, leaving 13 bases between. Germline V gives CDR1 ENHRY, CDR2 SYGVKD. The CDR3 consists of 15 residues.